The present T cell receptor beta chain was sequenced within a study of regulatory T cells. Study-level findings and limits: In CD3G-deficient patients, conventional CD4+ T cells were enriched for hydrophobic CDR3 residues at positions 6 and 7.

Amplification used 52 TRBV primers and 13 TRBJ primers. Some clones are missing from TCRdb's copy, which holds only in-frame ones; the method was immunoSEQ multiplex PCR. In the table there are 30,000 to 40,000 clones, 89% of which are singletons. On this clone: The antigen remains unidentified.

Germline V gives CDR1 DFQATT, CDR2 SNEGSKA (reference sequence). The CDR3 length is 11 residues. Trimming took 3 bases from V and 3 from J, leaving 5 bases between them. This chain joins TRBV20-1 and TRBJ1-2; no clear D gene. The sequencing input was conventional CD4+ T cells sorted from blood. The origin of this receptor is a person aged 18 to 30 with CD3G deficiency. CDR3 residues: CSASVDYGYTF. As DNA, the CDR3 is TGCAGTGCTAGCGTGGACTATGGCTACACCTTC.